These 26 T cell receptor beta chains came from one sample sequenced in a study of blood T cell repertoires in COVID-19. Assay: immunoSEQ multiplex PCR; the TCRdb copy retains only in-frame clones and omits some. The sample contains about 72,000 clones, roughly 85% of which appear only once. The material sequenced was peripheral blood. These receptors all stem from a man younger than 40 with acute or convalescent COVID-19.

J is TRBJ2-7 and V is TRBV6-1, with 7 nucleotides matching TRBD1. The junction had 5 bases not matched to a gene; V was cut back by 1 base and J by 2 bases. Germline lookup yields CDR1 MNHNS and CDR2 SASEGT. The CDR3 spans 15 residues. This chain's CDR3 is CASSEESGTAYEQYF. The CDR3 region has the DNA TGTGCCAGCAGTGAAGAGTCGGGGACAGCCTACGAGCAGTACTTC.

CDR3 sequence (DNA): TGTGCCAGCAGCCCAAGGGACAGTTGGAATTCACCCCTCCACTTT. Protein: CASSPRDSWNSPLHF. The chain couples TRBV12-1 to TRBJ1-6; the listed D gene, TRBD1, was not tested against the DNA. TRBV12-1 counts as a pseudogene. This CDR3 is 15 amino acids long.

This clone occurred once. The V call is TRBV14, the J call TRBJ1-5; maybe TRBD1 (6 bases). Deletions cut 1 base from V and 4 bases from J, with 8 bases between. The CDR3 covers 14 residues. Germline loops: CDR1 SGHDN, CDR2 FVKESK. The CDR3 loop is CASSQVGQNQPQHF. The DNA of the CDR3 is TGTGCCAGCAGCCAAGTAGGACAGAATCAGCCCCAGCATTTT.

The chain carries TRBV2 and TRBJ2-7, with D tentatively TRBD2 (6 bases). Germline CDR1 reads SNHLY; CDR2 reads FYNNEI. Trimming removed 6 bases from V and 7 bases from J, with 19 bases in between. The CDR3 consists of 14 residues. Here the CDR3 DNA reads TGTGCCAGCAGGGAGGATAGGCAACGGGGGGAGCAGTACTTC. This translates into CASREDRQRGEQYF.

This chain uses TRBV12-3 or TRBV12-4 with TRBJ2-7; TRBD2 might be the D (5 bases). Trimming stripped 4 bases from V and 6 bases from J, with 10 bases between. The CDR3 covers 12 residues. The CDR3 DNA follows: TGTGCCAGCAGTTCTGAGGGTAGCGAGCAGTACTTC. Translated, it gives CASSSEGSEQYF.

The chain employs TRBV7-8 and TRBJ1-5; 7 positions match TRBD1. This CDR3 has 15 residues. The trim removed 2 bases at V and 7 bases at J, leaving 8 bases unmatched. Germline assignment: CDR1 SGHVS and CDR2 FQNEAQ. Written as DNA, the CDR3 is TGTGCCAGCAGCTTACGAGAGACAGGGTACCAGCCCCAGCATTTT. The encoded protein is CASSLRETGYQPQHF. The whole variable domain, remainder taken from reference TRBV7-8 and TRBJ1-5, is GAGVSQSPRYKVAKRGQDVALRCDPISGHVSLFWYQQALGQGPEFLTYFQNEAQLDKSGLPSDRFFAERPEGSVSTLKIQRTQQEDSAVYLCASSLRETGYQPQHFGDGTRLSIL.

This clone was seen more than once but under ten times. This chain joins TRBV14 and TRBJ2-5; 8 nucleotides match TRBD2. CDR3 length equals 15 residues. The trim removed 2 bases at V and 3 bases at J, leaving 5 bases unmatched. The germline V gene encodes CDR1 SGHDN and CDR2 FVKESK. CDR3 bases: TGTGCCAGCAGCCAATTCCAAGCGGGGGAAGAGACCCAGTACTTC. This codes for CASSQFQAGEETQYF.

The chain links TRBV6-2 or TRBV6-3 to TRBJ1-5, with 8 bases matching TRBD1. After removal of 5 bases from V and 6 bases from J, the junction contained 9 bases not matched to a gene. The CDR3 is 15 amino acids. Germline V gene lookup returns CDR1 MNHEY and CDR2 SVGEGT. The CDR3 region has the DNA TGTGCCAGCAGTCGGACAGGGATGGGTAGTCAGCCCCAGCATTTT. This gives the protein CASSRTGMGSQPQHF.

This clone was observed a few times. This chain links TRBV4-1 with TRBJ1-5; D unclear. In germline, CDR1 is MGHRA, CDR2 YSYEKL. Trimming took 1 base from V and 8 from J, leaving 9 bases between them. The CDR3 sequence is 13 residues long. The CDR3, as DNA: TGCGCCAGCAGCCAAGTTCCAACGGAGCCCCAGCATTTT. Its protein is CASSQVPTEPQHF.

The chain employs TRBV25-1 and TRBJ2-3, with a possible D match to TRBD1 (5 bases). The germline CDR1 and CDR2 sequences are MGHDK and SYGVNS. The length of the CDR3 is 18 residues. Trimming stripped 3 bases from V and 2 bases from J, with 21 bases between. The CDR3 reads CASSEIRAPDTDTDTQYF. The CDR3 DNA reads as TGTGCCAGCAGTGAGATCAGGGCCCCCGACACGGACACAGATACGCAGTATTTT.

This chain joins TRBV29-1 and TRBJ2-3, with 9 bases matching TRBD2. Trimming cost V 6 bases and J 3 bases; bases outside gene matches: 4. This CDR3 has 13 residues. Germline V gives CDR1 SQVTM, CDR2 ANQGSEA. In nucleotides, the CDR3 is TGCAGCGTCGGACTAGCGAAAACAGATACGCAGTATTTT. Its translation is CSVGLAKTDTQYF.

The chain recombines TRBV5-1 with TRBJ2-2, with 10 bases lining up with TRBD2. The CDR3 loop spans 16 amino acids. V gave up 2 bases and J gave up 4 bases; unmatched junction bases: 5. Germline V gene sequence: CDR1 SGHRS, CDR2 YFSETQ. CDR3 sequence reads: CASSFSGRPGTGELFF. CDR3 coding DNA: TGCGCCAGCAGCTTTAGCGGGAGGCCGGGCACCGGGGAGCTGTTTTTT.

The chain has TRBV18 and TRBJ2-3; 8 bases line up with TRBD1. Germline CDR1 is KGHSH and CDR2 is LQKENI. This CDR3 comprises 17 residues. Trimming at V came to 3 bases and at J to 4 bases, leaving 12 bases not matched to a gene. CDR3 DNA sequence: TGTGCCAGCTCACCTACCCCCGCAGGGGGCTTCGCAGATACGCAGTATTTT. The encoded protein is CASSPTPAGGFADTQYF.

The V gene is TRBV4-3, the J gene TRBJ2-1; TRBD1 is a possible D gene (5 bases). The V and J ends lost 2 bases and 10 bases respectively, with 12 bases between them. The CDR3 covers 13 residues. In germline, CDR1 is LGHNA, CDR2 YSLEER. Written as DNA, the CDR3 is TGCGCCAGCAGCCAAAGGGGCCGACGGGAGCAGTTCTTC. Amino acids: CASSQRGRREQFF.

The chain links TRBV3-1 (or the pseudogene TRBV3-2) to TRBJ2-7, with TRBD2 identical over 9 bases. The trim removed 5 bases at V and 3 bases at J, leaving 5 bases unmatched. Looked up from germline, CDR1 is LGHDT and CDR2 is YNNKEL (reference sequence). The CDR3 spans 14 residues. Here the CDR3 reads CASSISTSGYEQYF. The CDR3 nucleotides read TGTGCCAGCAGCATTTCGACTAGCGGCTACGAGCAGTACTTC.

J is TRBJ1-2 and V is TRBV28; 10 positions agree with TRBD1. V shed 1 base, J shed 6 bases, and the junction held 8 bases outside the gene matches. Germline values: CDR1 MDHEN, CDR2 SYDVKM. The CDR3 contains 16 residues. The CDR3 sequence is CASSLSLPGQGNGYTF. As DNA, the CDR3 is TGTGCCAGCAGTTTATCGCTTCCGGGACAGGGGAATGGCTACACCTTC.

The CDR3 coding sequence is TGTGCCAGCAGCCCCACAGGGACTGGCTACACCTTC. Encoded protein: CASSPTGTGYTF. V and J are TRBV27 and TRBJ1-2; possible D gene TRBD1, 6 bases. This CDR3 is 12 amino acids long. In germline, CDR1 is MNHEY, CDR2 SMNVEV (reference sequence). Trimming removed 6 bases from V and 7 bases from J, with 12 bases in between.

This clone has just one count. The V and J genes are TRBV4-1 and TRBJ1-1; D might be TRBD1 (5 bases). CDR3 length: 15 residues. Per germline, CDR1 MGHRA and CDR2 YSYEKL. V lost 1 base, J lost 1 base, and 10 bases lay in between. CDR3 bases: TGCGCCAGCAGCCAAGGAAGGGGAAGGAACACTGAAGCTTTCTTT. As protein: CASSQGRGRNTEAFF.

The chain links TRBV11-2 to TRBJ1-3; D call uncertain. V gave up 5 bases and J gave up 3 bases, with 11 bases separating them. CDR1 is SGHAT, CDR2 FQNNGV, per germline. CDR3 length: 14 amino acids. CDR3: CASSKAGGGNTIYF. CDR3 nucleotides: TGTGCCAGCAGCAAGGCGGGAGGTGGAAACACCATATATTTT.

The CDR3 coding sequence is TGTGCCAGCAGCCACTGGGACGTGGAGGGAGGCTACACCTTC. Translation: CASSHWDVEGGYTF. V is TRBV3-1 (or the pseudogene TRBV3-2) and J is TRBJ1-2; D is possibly TRBD1 (5 bases). The ends were cut back, 3 bases at V and 8 bases at J, with 16 bases in the middle. Germline V CDR1 and CDR2: LGHDT, YNNKEL (reference sequence). The CDR3 extends over 14 amino acids.

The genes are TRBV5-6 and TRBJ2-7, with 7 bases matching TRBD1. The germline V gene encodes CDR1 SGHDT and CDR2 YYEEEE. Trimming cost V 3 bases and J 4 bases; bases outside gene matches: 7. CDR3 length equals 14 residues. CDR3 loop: CASSSWTGPYEQYF. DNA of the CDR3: TGTGCCAGCAGCTCCTGGACAGGCCCGTACGAGCAGTACTTC.

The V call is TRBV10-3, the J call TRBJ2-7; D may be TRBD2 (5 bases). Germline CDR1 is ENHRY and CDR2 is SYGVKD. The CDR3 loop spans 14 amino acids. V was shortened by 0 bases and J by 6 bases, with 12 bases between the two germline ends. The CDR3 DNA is TGTGCCATCAGTGAGTCGACCGGGATTTCCGAGCAGTACTTC. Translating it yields CAISESTGISEQYF.

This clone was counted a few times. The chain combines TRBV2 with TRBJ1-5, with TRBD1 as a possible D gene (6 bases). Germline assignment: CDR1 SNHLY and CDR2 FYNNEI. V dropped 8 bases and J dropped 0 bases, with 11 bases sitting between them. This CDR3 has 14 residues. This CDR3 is CASGTTRSNQPQHF. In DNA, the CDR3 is TGTGCCAGCGGGACAACTCGTAGCAATCAGCCCCAGCATTTT.

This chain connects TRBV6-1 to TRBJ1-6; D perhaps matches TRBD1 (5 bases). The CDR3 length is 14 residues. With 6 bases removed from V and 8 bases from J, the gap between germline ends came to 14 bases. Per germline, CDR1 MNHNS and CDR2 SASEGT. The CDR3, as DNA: TGTGCCAGCAGACCAGGGCCAAGGGATTCACCCCTCCACTTT. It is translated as CASRPGPRDSPLHF.

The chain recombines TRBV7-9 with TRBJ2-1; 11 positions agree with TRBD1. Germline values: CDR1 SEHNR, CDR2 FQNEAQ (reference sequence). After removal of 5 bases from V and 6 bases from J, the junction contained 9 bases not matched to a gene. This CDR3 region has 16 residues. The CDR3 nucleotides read TGTGCCAGCAGCGTTCCCAGGGACAGGGGGTTCAATGAGCAGTTCTTC. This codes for CASSVPRDRGFNEQFF.

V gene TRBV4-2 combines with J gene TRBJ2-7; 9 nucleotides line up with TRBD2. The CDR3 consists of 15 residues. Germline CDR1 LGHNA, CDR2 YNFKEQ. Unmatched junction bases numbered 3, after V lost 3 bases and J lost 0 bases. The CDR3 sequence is CASSHLAGNSYEQYF. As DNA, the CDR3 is TGTGCCAGCAGCCACCTAGCGGGAAACTCCTACGAGCAGTACTTC.